This paragraph reports one T cell receptor (beta chain). Its antigen remains unknown. CDR1 and CDR2 (germline): SGHRS, YFSETQ. With 3 bases clipped from V and 4 bases from J, the junction kept 7 bases outside the gene matches. The CDR3 has 14 amino acids. This sample stems from a study of Tregs in tolerant kidney transplant recipients. Study-level information: Related graft donors supplied nonmyeloablative bone marrow transplants, and mixed chimerism was transient. Study outcomes and limitations: The small number of patients limits these findings pending further validation. In tolerant patients, donor-specific Tregs outgrew total Tregs, suggesting antigen-driven expansion. This study did not directly address biological reproducibility.

Generated by immunoSEQ multiplex PCR, the TCRdb table keeps only in-frame clones and is missing some. The data contain 98,000 or so clones, around 87% of them singletons. Specimen: CD4+ T cells from blood, collected before the transplant. The TCR was taken from a human donor who received a combined kidney and bone marrow transplant. The chain employs TRBV5-1 and TRBJ2-7; 7 bases map to TRBD1. CDR3: CASSSTGPEYEQYF. DNA for the CDR3: TGCGCCAGCAGCTCGACAGGGCCGGAATACGAGCAGTACTTC. The full variable domain, in which reference TRBV5-1 and TRBJ2-7 provide the parts outside the CDR3, is KAGVTQTPRYLIKTRGQQVTLSCSPISGHRSVSWYQQTPGQGLQFLFEYFSETQRNKGNFPGRFSGRQFSNSRSEMNVSTLELGDSALYLCASSSTGPEYEQYFGPGTRLTVT.